The 26 T cell receptor beta chains in this list originate from one sample, sequenced in a study of blood T cell repertoires in COVID-19. The data were produced by immunoSEQ multiplex PCR, yet TCRdb's version contains in-frame clones alone and is incomplete. This sample carries roughly 220,000 clones, roughly 88% of them seen once, and the ten largest clones take approximately 14%. Source material: PBMCs or T cells enriched from blood (not recorded which). Receptors were obtained from a woman between 45 and 60 years old with acute COVID-19.

The genes are TRBV7-9 and TRBJ1-2; 7 bases line up with TRBD1. The V gene end was trimmed by 3 bases and the J gene end by 6 bases; junction bases not matched to a gene: 4. Germline V CDR1 and CDR2: SEHNR, FQNEAQ (reference sequence). The CDR3 totals 13 residues. The CDR3 DNA is TGTGCCAGCAGCTTCTACAGGGGAGATGGCTACACCTTC. Residues: CASSFYRGDGYTF.

There are a few counts of this clone. The J gene is TRBJ1-2, the V gene TRBV10-3; 12 nucleotides agree with TRBD1. The CDR3 is made up of 14 amino acids. J was trimmed by 8 bases and V by 6 bases; bases with no gene match: 7. From germline, CDR1 is ENHRY and CDR2 SYGVKD. The CDR3 DNA reads TGTGCCATCAGAGATACCGGGACAGGGGGCGGCTACACCTTC. Protein: CAIRDTGTGGGYTF.

CDR3 sequence (DNA): TGTGCCAGCAGTGAAGGTCCCCAGGTGAGCTACGAGCAGTACTTC. This encodes CASSEGPQVSYEQYF. The chain is built from TRBV6-1 and TRBJ2-7, with D unclear. Germline CDR1 is MNHNS and CDR2 is SASEGT. V lost 1 base to trimming and J lost 3 bases, with 13 bases between them. There are 15 residues in the CDR3.

CDR3 amino acids: CASRTSGRHNEQFF. The CDR3, as DNA: TGTGCCAGCAGGACTAGCGGGAGGCACAATGAGCAGTTCTTC. This chain connects TRBV6-5 to TRBJ2-1, with 13 positions matching TRBD2. The ends lost 6 bases at V and 5 bases at J; junction bases unmatched: 1. CDR3 length: 14 amino acids. The germline V gene encodes CDR1 MNHEY and CDR2 SVGAGI.

This clone was counted between two and nine times. This chain joins TRBV27 and TRBJ1-1; no clear D. Trimming removed 3 bases at V and 3 bases at J, with 14 bases between. Looked up from germline, CDR1 is MNHEY and CDR2 is SMNVEV (reference sequence). CDR3 size: 15 residues. Here the CDR3 reads CASSLGRRRDTEAFF. CDR3 nucleotides: TGTGCCAGCAGTTTGGGCCGCCGGAGGGACACTGAAGCTTTCTTT.

Details on this clone: Other DNA sequences in the sample encode the same CDR3. The J gene is TRBJ2-3, the V gene TRBV30; TRBD2 aligns across 7 bases. CDR3 length: 13 residues. CDR1 and CDR2 from the germline V gene are GTSNPN and SVGIG (reference sequence). Losses at the gene ends were 0 bases for V and 4 bases for J; bases not matched to a gene: 1. CDR3 amino acids: CAWSVAGADTQYF. CDR3 in DNA: TGTGCCTGGAGTGTTGCGGGGGCAGATACGCAGTATTTT. The full variable domain, its missing parts supplied by reference TRBV30 and TRBJ2-3, is SQTIHQWPATLVQPVGSPLSLECTVEGTSNPNLYWYRQAAGRGLQLLFYSVGIGQISSEVPQNLSASRPQDRQFILSSKKLLLSDSGFYLCAWSVAGADTQYFGPGTRLTVL.

The chain uses TRBV28 and TRBJ1-1; D ambiguous. Per the germline V gene, CDR1 is MDHEN and CDR2 is SYDVKM. CDR3 length: 13 amino acids. The V and J ends lost 4 bases and 0 bases respectively, with 6 bases between them. The CDR3 region is CASSSGLNTEAFF. The CDR3 DNA is TGTGCCAGCAGTTCGGGTTTGAACACTGAAGCTTTCTTT.

This rearrangement joins TRBV28 to TRBJ1-6, with D possibly TRBD1 on 5 matching bases. The CDR3 has 14 amino acids. Between the trimmed V and J ends, which lost 3 bases and 10 bases, there was a span of 13 bases. The germline CDR1 and CDR2 sequences are MDHEN and SYDVKM. CDR3 loop: CASSFVGRESPLHF. The CDR3 DNA reads TGTGCCAGCAGTTTCGTTGGCAGGGAATCACCCCTCCACTTT. Drawing the rest from reference TRBV28 and TRBJ1-6, the complete variable domain is DVKVTQSSRYLVKRTGEKVFLECVQDMDHENMFWYRQDPGLGLRLIYFSYDVKMKEKGDIPEGYSVSREKKERFSLILESASTNQTSMYLCASSFVGRESPLHFGNGTRLTVT.

The gene calls are TRBV19 and TRBJ1-2, with D perhaps matching TRBD1 (5 bases). The V and J ends lost 4 bases and 0 bases respectively, with 18 bases between them. CDR1 LNHDA and CDR2 SQIVND come from the germline V gene (reference sequence). The CDR3 consists of 17 residues. The CDR3 sequence: CASSTRTTLDANYGYTF. CDR3 nucleotide sequence: TGTGCCAGTAGTACCCGGACAACACTGGATGCTAACTATGGCTACACCTTC.

Only one count was recorded for this clone. V usage is TRBV7-2 and J usage is TRBJ2-5; possible D gene TRBD2, 5 bases. V was trimmed by 2 bases and J by 7 bases, leaving 11 bases between them. The germline V gene encodes CDR1 SGHTA and CDR2 FQGNSA. The CDR3 is 13 amino acids. The CDR3 DNA reads TGTGCCAGCAGCTTAAACTACCGGGGGACCCAGTACTTC. This codes for CASSLNYRGTQYF.

This chain uses TRBV28 with TRBJ2-3; tentative D call: TRBD2 (6 bases). Looked up from germline, CDR1 is MDHEN and CDR2 is SYDVKM. The ends were cut back, 5 bases at V and 2 bases at J, with 17 bases in the middle. There are 16 residues in the CDR3. CDR3 region: CASSQPGLALTDTQYF. The CDR3 bases are TGTGCCAGCAGTCAACCGGGACTCGCACTCACAGATACGCAGTATTTT.

The chain carries TRBV28 and TRBJ1-1; 8 bases agree with TRBD1. J lost 0 bases, V lost 4 bases, and 7 bases had no gene match. The V gene's germline CDR1 is MDHEN and CDR2 SYDVKM. This CDR3 contains 16 residues. The chain's CDR3 is CASSSIETGVNTEAFF. The CDR3 DNA reads TGTGCCAGCAGTTCCATCGAGACAGGGGTGAACACTGAAGCTTTCTTT.

This chain connects TRBV7-8 to TRBJ2-6, with a possible D match to TRBD2 (6 bases). The germline V gene encodes CDR1 SGHVS and CDR2 FQNEAQ. This CDR3 comprises 19 residues. The V end was cut by 2 bases, the J end by 0 bases, with 17 bases between. The CDR3 DNA sequence: TGTGCCAGCAGCTTATGGCCGAGGAGGGCATACTCTGGGGCCAACGTCCTGACTTTC. It specifies CASSLWPRRAYSGANVLTF.

The chain couples TRBV27 to TRBJ1-1; 9 bases line up with TRBD1. From germline, CDR1 is MNHEY and CDR2 SMNVEV (reference sequence). This CDR3 is 14 amino acids long. Unmatched junction bases numbered 7, after V lost 6 bases and J lost 5 bases. CDR3 coding DNA: TGTGCCAGCAGACCACAGGGGGCGAGGACTGAAGCTTTCTTT. Its protein is CASRPQGARTEAFF.

The chain uses TRBV24-1 and TRBJ2-1; D is possibly TRBD2 (6 bases). The CDR3 is 14 amino acids. Germline lookup yields CDR1 KGHDR and CDR2 SFDVKD. Trimming cost V 6 bases and J 1 base, with 9 bases left between them. CDR3 amino acids: CATSQEGSYNEQFF. CDR3 DNA: TGTGCCACCAGTCAGGAGGGATCCTACAATGAGCAGTTCTTC.

V is TRBV9 and J is TRBJ2-2, with a weak D call TRBD1 (6 bases). V lost 7 bases and J 3 bases, leaving 10 bases between the germline ends. Per the germline V gene, CDR1 is SGDLS and CDR2 is YYNGEE. The CDR3 is 13 residues long. The CDR3 region is CASPRGDTGELFF. The CDR3 DNA reads as TGTGCCAGCCCCAGGGGCGACACCGGGGAGCTGTTTTTT.

The V call is TRBV27, the J call TRBJ2-1, with TRBD1 identical over 9 bases. V shed 5 bases and J 7 bases; nucleotides not matched to a gene: 15. CDR3 length: 17 residues. In germline, CDR1 is MNHEY, CDR2 SMNVEV (reference sequence). This chain's CDR3 is CASSPSVGDRVDNEQFF. Written as DNA, the CDR3 is TGTGCCAGCAGTCCCTCAGTTGGGGACAGGGTCGATAATGAGCAGTTCTTC.

This rearrangement joins TRBV6-6 to TRBJ2-5, with 9 bases identical to TRBD2. Germline CDR1 is MNHNY and CDR2 is SVGAGI (reference sequence). The CDR3 extends over 13 amino acids. V was pared by 11 bases and J by 4 bases, with 8 bases of the junction left unmatched. The CDR3 nucleotides are TGTGCCGCCGGAGCGGGAGGTCGAGAGACCCAGTACTTC. It yields the protein CAAGAGGRETQYF.

This chain joins TRBV7-8 and TRBJ2-7; TRBD2 agrees at 10 bases. Germline-derived CDR1 and CDR2 are SGHVS and FQNEAQ. The CDR3 sequence is 16 residues long. Trimming at V came to 5 bases and at J to 1 base, leaving 8 bases not matched to a gene. Here the CDR3 reads CASSSFLAGASYEQYF. Here the CDR3 DNA reads TGTGCCAGCAGCAGTTTCCTAGCGGGAGCTTCCTACGAGCAGTACTTC.

This sequence joins TRBV28 and TRBJ1-6; perhaps TRBD1 as D (5 bases). V was trimmed by 8 bases and J by 7 bases, leaving 9 bases between them. This CDR3 is built from 12 residues. CDR1 and CDR2 (germline): MDHEN, SYDVKM. As DNA, the CDR3 is TGTGCCAGCGGGACTATAAATTCACCCCTCCACTTT. It encodes CASGTINSPLHF. The full variable domain, rest sourced from reference TRBV28 and TRBJ1-6, is DVKVTQSSRYLVKRTGEKVFLECVQDMDHENMFWYRQDPGLGLRLIYFSYDVKMKEKGDIPEGYSVSREKKERFSLILESASTNQTSMYLCASGTINSPLHFGNGTRLTVT.

The chain employs TRBV9 and TRBJ2-3; TRBD1 is a possible D gene (6 bases). Germline V CDR1 and CDR2: SGDLS, YYNGEE. CDR3 length: 13 residues. V lost 0 bases, J lost 7 bases, and 9 bases lay in between. The CDR3 sequence is CASSVEGGNTQYF. The CDR3 nucleotides are TGTGCCAGCAGCGTAGAAGGGGGAAATACGCAGTATTTT.

The chain employs TRBV19 and TRBJ1-1, with D perhaps TRBD1 (6 bases). CDR1 and CDR2 from the germline V gene are LNHDA and SQIVND (reference sequence). The V and J ends lost 4 bases and 5 bases respectively, with 11 bases between them. The CDR3 contains 13 residues. The CDR3 spells CASSTGRGTEAFF. The CDR3 region has the DNA TGTGCCAGTAGTACCGGCAGGGGAACTGAAGCTTTCTTT. The entire variable domain, with the rest obtained from reference TRBV19 and TRBJ1-1, is as follows: DGGITQSPKYLFRKEGQNVTLSCEQNLNHDAMYWYRQDPGQGLRLIYYSQIVNDFQKGDIAEGYSVSREKKESFPLTVTSAQKNPTAFYLCASSTGRGTEAFFGQGTRLTVV.

This sequence joins TRBV29-1 and TRBJ2-5, with D perhaps TRBD2 (6 bases). The germline V and J ends were trimmed by 5 bases and 2 bases, with 12 bases remaining between them. Germline lookup yields CDR1 SQVTM and CDR2 ANQGSEA. CDR3 length equals 13 residues. The CDR3 here is CSVSRDLQETQYF. The CDR3 coding sequence is TGCAGCGTTAGCCGGGACTTACAAGAGACCCAGTACTTC.

CDR3 residues: CAISESRGEQYF. In nucleotides, the CDR3 is TGTGCCATCAGTGAGTCCAGGGGTGAGCAGTACTTC. This rearrangement joins TRBV10-3 to TRBJ2-7, with a tentative D call TRBD1 (6 bases). CDR1 and CDR2 (germline): ENHRY, SYGVKD. The V and J ends lost 0 bases and 7 bases respectively, with 7 bases between them. This CDR3 region has 12 residues.

This chain connects TRBV6-5 to TRBJ1-2; 9 bases line up with TRBD1. Germline V lookup: CDR1 MNHEY, CDR2 SVGAGI. The CDR3 has 15 residues. The V and J ends lost 0 bases and 5 bases, in that order; junction bases with no gene match: 4. The CDR3 region is CASSYSAQGAYGYTF. DNA for the CDR3: TGTGCCAGCAGTTACTCCGCACAGGGGGCGTATGGCTACACCTTC.

CDR3 residues: CAWTPTTRYNEQFF. CDR3 DNA: TGTGCCTGGACCCCCACCACTAGATACAATGAGCAGTTCTTC. The chain combines TRBV30 with TRBJ2-1; possibly TRBD2 for D (5 bases). The CDR3 covers 14 residues. CDR1 and CDR2 from the germline V gene are GTSNPN and SVGIG (reference sequence). V was clipped by 4 bases and J by 4 bases, with 14 bases between them. Based on the CDR3 plus reference TRBV30 and TRBJ2-1, the full variable domain is SQTIHQWPATLVQPVGSPLSLECTVEGTSNPNLYWYRQAAGRGLQLLFYSVGIGQISSEVPQNLSASRPQDRQFILSSKKLLLSDSGFYLCAWTPTTRYNEQFFGPGTRLTVL.